This T cell receptor beta chain was obtained from a study of OX40 agonist ivuxolimab in advanced cancers. Study overall: Participants, 80% to 90% male, averaged approximately 65 years of age, ranging from 23 to 79.

This clone showed up just a few times. The germline V gene encodes CDR1 LNHDA and CDR2 SQIVND (reference sequence). Trimming removed 4 bases from V and 5 bases from J, with 9 bases in between. The CDR3 consists of 13 residues. A history of autoimmune disease or systemic immunosuppression excluded patients. The table came from immunoSEQ multiplex PCR; TCRdb's copy has only in-frame clones and leaves some out. This sample yields roughly 70,000 clones, of which around 80% are seen a single time; roughly 4.9% belongs to the top ten. V and J are TRBV19 and TRBJ1-5; D uncertain. The sample in question was CD4+ or CD8+ T cells sorted from blood, obtained in a trial of the OX40 agonist ivuxolimab. The receptor was derived from an adult with an advanced solid tumor such as melanoma, head and neck, liver or kidney cancer. CDR3 protein: CASSTALHQPQHF. The CDR3 DNA reads TGTGCCAGTAGTACCGCACTCCATCAGCCCCAGCATTTT.